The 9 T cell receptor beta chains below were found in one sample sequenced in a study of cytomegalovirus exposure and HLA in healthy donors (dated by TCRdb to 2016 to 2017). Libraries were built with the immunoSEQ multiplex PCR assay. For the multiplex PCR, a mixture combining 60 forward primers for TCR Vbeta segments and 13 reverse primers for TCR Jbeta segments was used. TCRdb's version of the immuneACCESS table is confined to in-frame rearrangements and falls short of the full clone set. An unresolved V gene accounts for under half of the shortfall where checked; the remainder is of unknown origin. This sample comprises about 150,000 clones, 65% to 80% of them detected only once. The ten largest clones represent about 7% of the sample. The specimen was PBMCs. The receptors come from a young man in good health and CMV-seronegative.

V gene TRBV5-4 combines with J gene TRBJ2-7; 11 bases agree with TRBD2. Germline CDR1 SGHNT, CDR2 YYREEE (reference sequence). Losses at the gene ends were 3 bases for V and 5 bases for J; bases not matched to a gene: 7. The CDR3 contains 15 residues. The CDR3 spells CASSSTSGSYDEQYF. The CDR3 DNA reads TGTGCCAGCAGCTCCACTAGCGGGAGTTACGACGAGCAGTACTTC.

For the CDR3, the DNA is TGTGCCAGCAGTTCCAATCGGGACATCTACGAGCAGTACTTC. Its translation: CASSSNRDIYEQYF. V usage is TRBV27 and J usage is TRBJ2-7; possibly TRBD1 for D (6 bases). Germline assignment: CDR1 MNHEY and CDR2 SMNVEV (reference sequence). The CDR3 runs to 14 residues. The V end was cut by 4 bases, the J end by 3 bases, with 13 bases between.

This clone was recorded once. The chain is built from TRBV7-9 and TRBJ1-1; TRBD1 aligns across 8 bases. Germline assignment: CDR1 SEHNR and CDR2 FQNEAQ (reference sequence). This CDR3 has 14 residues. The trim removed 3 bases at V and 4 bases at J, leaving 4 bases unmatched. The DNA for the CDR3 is TGTGCCAGCAGCTTGCGGACAGGGTCCACTGAAGCTTTCTTT. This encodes CASSLRTGSTEAFF. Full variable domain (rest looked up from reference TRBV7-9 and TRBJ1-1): DTGVSQNPRHKITKRGQNVTFRCDPISEHNRLYWYRQTLGQGPEFLTYFQNEAQLEKSRLLSDRFSAERPKGSFSTLEIQRTEQGDSAMYLCASSLRTGSTEAFFGQGTRLTVV.

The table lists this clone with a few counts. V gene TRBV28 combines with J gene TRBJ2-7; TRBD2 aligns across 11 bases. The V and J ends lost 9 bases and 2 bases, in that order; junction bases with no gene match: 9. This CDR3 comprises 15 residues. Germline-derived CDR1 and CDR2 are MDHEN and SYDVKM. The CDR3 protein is CASAKLAGAAYEQYF. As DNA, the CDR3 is TGTGCCAGTGCCAAACTAGCGGGAGCGGCCTACGAGCAGTACTTC.

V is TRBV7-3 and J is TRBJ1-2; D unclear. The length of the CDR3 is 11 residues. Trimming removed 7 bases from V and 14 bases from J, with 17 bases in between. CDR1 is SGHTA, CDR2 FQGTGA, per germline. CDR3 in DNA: TGTGCCAGCACCTCGGACGGTCAGCGGACCTTC. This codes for CASTSDGQRTF.

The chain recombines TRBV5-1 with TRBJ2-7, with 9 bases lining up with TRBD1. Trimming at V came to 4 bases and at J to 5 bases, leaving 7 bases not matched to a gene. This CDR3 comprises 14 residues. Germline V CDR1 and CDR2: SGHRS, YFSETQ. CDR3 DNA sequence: TGCGCCAGCAGCCCTGGGGACAGGGTCCACGAGCAGTACTTC. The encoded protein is CASSPGDRVHEQYF. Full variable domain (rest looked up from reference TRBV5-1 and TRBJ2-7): KAGVTQTPRYLIKTRGQQVTLSCSPISGHRSVSWYQQTPGQGLQFLFEYFSETQRNKGNFPGRFSGRQFSNSRSEMNVSTLELGDSALYLCASSPGDRVHEQYFGPGTRLTVT.

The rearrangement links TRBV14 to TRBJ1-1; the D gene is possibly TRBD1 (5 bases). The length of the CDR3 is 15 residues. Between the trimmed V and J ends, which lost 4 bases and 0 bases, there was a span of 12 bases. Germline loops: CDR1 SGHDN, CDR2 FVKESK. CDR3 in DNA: TGTGCCAGCAGCCTCAACCCAGGGATGAACACTGAAGCTTTCTTT. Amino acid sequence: CASSLNPGMNTEAFF.

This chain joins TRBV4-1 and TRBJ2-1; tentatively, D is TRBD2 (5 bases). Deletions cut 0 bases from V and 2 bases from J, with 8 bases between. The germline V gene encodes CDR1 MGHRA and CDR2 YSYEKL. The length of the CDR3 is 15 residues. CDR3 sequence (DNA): TGCGCCAGCAGCCAAGATAACGGGGCCTACAATGAGCAGTTCTTC. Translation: CASSQDNGAYNEQFF.

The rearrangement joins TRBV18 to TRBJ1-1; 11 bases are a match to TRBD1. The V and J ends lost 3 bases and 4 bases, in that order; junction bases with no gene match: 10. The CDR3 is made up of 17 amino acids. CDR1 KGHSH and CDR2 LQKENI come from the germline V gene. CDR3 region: CASSPSGQGADFTEAFF. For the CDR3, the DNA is TGTGCCAGCTCACCTTCAGGACAGGGGGCTGATTTCACTGAAGCTTTCTTT. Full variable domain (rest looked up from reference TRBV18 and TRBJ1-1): NAGVMQNPRHLVRRRGQEARLRCSPMKGHSHVYWYRQLPEEGLKFMVYLQKENIIDESGMPKERFSAEFPKEGPSILRIQQVVRGDSAAYFCASSPSGQGADFTEAFFGQGTRLTVV.